These 8 T cell receptor beta chains share one sample of origin, sequenced in a study of T-cell memory formation after mild COVID-19. One entry per CDR3 protein results from TCRdb running MiXCR on the 5' RACE reads. Here the sample spans about 340,000 distinct CDR3 sequences, about a sixth being singletons. What was sequenced was PBMCs or a T cell subset sorted from them (not recorded which). These receptors all come from a man aged 18 to 30 who had mild COVID-19 (a few samples of this study predate the infection). Cell type and time point are not known.

The genes are TRBV15 and TRBJ2-3; 7 bases align to TRBD1. The CDR3 loop spans 16 amino acids. J gave up 2 bases and V 3 bases, and 8 bases lay outside the gene matches. Germline V CDR1 and CDR2: LNHNV, YYDKDF (reference sequence). Written as DNA, the CDR3 is TGTGCCACCAGCAGGGGGCGAGGGGGCGACACAGATACGCAGTATTTT. Amino acid sequence: CATSRGRGGDTDTQYF.

This clonotype was found many times. The V and J genes are TRBV6-5 and TRBJ2-2; D is perhaps TRBD2 (7 bases). The CDR3 runs 14 residues. V lost 4 bases and J 4 bases, leaving 10 bases between the germline ends. CDR1 is MNHEY and CDR2 is SVGAGI in the germline V gene. CDR3 coding DNA: TGTGCCAGCAGTTGGGGGGGGCTCACCGGGGAGCTGTTTTTT. Translation gives CASSWGGLTGELFF.

This clonotype has only a few counts. The rearrangement joins TRBV7-2 to TRBJ2-2; D gene ambiguous. The V and J ends lost 3 bases and 4 bases respectively, with 9 bases between them. Per the germline V gene, CDR1 is SGHTA and CDR2 is FQGNSA. This CDR3 is built from 14 residues. The CDR3 region is CASSLFTGTGELFF. As DNA, the CDR3 is TGTGCCAGCAGCTTGTTCACGGGCACCGGGGAGCTGTTTTTT. Filled out from reference TRBV7-2 and TRBJ2-2, the complete variable domain reads GAGVSQSPSNKVTEKGKDVELRCDPISGHTALYWYRQSLGQGLEFLIYFQGNSAPDKSGLPSDRFSAERTGGSVSTLTIQRTQQEDSAVYLCASSLFTGTGELFFGEGSRLTVL.

This clonotype was found a few times. V gene TRBV7-9 combines with J gene TRBJ2-7; D is uncertain. This CDR3 region has 12 residues. Per germline, CDR1 SEHNR and CDR2 FQNEAQ (reference sequence). The ends were cut back, 8 bases at V and 3 bases at J, with 11 bases in the middle. CDR3: CASEAESYEQYV. CDR3 nucleotide sequence: TGTGCCAGCGAGGCGGAAAGCTACGAGCAGTACGTC.

V is TRBV5-1 and J is TRBJ2-3, with 9 bases lining up with TRBD1. CDR1 is SGHRS and CDR2 is YFSETQ in the germline V gene. The CDR3 spans 15 residues. V was clipped by 4 bases and J by 4 bases; unmatched bases: 7. The CDR3 spells CASSRGQGRADTQYF. CDR3 in DNA: TGCGCCAGCAGCCGAGGACAGGGGCGCGCAGATACGCAGTATTTT. The variable domain in full, with the rest retrieved from reference TRBV5-1 and TRBJ2-3, is KAGVTQTPRYLIKTRGQQVTLSCSPISGHRSVSWYQQTPGQGLQFLFEYFSETQRNKGNFPGRFSGRQFSNSRSEMNVSTLELGDSALYLCASSRGQGRADTQYFGPGTRLTVL.

This sequence joins TRBV5-1 and TRBJ2-5; the match to TRBD1 covers 9 bases. Germline V gene lookup returns CDR1 SGHRS and CDR2 YFSETQ. The V and J ends lost 4 bases and 3 bases, in that order; junction bases with no gene match: 7. The CDR3 has 15 amino acids. The CDR3 region is CASSGTGRREETQYF. The CDR3 DNA follows: TGCGCCAGCAGCGGGACAGGGCGAAGGGAAGAGACCCAGTACTTC.

This clonotype appeared a few times. CDR3 coding DNA: TGTGCCAGCAGTGACGAGTACAATGAGCAGTTCTTC. Translation gives CASSDEYNEQFF. The chain links TRBV25-1 to TRBJ2-1; D not certain. The CDR3 is 12 amino acids. V lost 3 bases to trimming and J lost 4 bases, with 4 bases between them. Germline V lookup: CDR1 MGHDK, CDR2 SYGVNS.

This chain joins TRBV13 and TRBJ2-1; 8 bases match TRBD1. This CDR3 contains 17 residues. V gave up 3 bases and J gave up 6 bases; unmatched junction bases: 13. Looked up from germline, CDR1 is PRHDT and CDR2 is FYEKMQ (reference sequence). For the CDR3, the DNA is TGTGCCAGCAGCTTGGGGCCTATCAGGGGGCGAGTCAATGAGCAGTTCTTC. Protein product: CASSLGPIRGRVNEQFF.